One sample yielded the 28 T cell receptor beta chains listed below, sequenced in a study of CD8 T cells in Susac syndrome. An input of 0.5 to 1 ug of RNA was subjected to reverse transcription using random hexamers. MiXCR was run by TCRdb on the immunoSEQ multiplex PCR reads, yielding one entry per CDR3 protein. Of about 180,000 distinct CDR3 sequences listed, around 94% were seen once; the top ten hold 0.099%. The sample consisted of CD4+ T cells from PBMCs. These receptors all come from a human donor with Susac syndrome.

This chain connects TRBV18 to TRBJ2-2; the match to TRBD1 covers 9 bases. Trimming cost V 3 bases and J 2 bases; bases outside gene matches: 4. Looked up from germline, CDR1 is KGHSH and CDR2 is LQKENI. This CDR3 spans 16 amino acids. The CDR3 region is CASSPLGQGNTGELFF. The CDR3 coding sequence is TGTGCCAGCTCACCGCTGGGACAGGGTAACACCGGGGAGCTGTTTTTT.

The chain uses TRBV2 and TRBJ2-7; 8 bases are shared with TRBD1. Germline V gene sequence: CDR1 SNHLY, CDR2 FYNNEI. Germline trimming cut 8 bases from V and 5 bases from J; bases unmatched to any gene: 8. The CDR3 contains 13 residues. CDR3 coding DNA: TGTGCCAGCCGCCAAGACAGGGGCCACGAGCAGTACTTC. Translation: CASRQDRGHEQYF.

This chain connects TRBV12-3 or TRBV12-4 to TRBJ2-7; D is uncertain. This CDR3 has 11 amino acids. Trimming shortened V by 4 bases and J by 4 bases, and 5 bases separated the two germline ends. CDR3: CASSWTYEQYF. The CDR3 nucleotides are TGTGCCAGCAGTTGGACGTACGAGCAGTACTTC.

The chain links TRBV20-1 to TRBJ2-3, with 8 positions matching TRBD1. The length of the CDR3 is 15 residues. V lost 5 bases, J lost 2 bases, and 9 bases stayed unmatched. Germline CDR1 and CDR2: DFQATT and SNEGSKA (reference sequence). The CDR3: CSAGDRSKSTDTQYF. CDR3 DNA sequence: TGCAGTGCTGGGGACAGGTCGAAGTCCACAGATACGCAGTATTTT.

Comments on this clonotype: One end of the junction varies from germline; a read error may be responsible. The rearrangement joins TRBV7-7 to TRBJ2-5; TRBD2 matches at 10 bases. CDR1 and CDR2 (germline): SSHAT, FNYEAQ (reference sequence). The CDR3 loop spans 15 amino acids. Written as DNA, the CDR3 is TGTGCCAGCAGCCTAGCGGGAGTGGGCCAGGGGACCCAGTACTTC. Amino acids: CASSLAGVGQGTQYF.

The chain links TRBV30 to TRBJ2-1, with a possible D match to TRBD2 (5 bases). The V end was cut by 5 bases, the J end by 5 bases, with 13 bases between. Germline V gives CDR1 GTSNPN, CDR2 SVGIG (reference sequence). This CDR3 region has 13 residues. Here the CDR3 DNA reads TGTGCCTGGCAGGACGGGAACGACAATGAGCAGTTCTTC. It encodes CAWQDGNDNEQFF.

As DNA, the CDR3 is TGCAGTGCAAAGGGACAGGGAGCCTCCTACGAGCAGTACTTC. This gives the protein CSAKGQGASYEQYF. The genes are TRBV20-1 and TRBJ2-7; 9 bases line up with TRBD1. V was pared by 6 bases and J by 0 bases, with 6 bases of the junction left unmatched. CDR1 is DFQATT, CDR2 SNEGSKA, per germline (reference sequence). The CDR3 runs to 14 residues.

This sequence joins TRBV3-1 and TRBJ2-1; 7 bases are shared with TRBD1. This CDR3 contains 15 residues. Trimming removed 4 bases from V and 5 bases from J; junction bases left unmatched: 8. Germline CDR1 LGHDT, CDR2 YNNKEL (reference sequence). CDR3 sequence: CASSPLWDSNNEQFF. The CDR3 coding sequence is TGTGCCAGCAGCCCGCTCTGGGACAGTAACAATGAGCAGTTCTTC.

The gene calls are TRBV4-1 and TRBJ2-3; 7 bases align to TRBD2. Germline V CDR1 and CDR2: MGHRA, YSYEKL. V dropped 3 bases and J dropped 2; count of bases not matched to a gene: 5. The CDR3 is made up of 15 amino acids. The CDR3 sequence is CASSHLAEYTDTQYF. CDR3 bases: TGCGCCAGCAGCCACCTAGCGGAATACACAGATACGCAGTATTTT.

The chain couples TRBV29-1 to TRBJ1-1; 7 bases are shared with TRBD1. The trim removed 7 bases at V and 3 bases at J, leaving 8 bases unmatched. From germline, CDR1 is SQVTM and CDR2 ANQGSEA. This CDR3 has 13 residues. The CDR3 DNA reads TGCAGCGCTCACAGGGGTAGAGACACTGAAGCTTTCTTT. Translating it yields CSAHRGRDTEAFF. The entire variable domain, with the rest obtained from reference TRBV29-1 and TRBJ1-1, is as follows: SAVISQKPSRDICQRGTSLTIQCQVDSQVTMMFWYRQQPGQSLTLIATANQGSEATYESGFVIDKFPISRPNLTFSTLTVSNMSPEDSSIYLCSAHRGRDTEAFFGQGTRLTVV.

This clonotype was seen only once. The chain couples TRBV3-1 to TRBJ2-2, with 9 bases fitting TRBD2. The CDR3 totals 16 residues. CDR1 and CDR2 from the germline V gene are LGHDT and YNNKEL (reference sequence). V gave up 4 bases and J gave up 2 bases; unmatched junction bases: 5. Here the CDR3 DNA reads TGTGCCAGCAGCCCCGGGACTAGCCTTAACACCGGGGAGCTGTTTTTT. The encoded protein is CASSPGTSLNTGELFF.

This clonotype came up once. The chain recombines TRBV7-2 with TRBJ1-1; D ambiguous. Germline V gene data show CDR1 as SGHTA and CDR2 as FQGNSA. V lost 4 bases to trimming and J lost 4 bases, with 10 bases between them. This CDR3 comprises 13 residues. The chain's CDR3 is CASSWTGSTEAFF. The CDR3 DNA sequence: TGTGCCAGCAGCTGGACCGGTAGCACTGAAGCTTTCTTT.

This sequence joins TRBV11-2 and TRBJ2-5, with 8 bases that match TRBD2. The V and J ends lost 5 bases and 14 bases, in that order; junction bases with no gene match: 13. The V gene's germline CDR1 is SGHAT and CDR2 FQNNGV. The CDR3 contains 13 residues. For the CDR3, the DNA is TGTGCCAGCAGCACGTTGGCTAGCGGGTCACCTTACTTC. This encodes CASSTLASGSPYF.

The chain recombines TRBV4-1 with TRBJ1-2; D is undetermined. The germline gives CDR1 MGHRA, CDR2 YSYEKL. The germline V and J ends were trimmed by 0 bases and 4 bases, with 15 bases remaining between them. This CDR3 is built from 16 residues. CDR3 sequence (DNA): TGCGCCAGCAGCCAAGAGGCCGGGGAAGTAGGCTATGGCTACACCTTC. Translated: CASSQEAGEVGYGYTF.

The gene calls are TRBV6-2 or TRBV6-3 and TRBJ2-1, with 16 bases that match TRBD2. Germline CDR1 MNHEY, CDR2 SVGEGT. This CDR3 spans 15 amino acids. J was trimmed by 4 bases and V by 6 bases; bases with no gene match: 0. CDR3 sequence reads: CASRGLAGGYNEQFF. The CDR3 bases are TGTGCCAGCAGGGGACTAGCGGGAGGGTACAATGAGCAGTTCTTC.

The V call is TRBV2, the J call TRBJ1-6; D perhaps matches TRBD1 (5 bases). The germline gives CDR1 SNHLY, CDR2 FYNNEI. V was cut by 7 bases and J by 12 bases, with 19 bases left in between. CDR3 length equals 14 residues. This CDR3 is CASKSSTERGPLHF. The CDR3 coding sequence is TGTGCCAGCAAATCCTCGACAGAACGAGGACCCCTCCACTTT.

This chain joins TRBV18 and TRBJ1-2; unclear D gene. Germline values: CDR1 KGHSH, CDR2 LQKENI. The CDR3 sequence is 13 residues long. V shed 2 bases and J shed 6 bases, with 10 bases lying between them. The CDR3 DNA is TGTGCCAGCTCACCAAATACAGACGATGGCTACACCTTC. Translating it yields CASSPNTDDGYTF.

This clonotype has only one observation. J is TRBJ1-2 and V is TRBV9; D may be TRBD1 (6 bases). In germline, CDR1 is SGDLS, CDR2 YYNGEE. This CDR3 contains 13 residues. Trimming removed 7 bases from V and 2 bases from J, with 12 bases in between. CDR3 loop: CASGRQENYGYTF. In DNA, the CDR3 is TGTGCCAGCGGTCGACAGGAAAACTATGGCTACACCTTC.

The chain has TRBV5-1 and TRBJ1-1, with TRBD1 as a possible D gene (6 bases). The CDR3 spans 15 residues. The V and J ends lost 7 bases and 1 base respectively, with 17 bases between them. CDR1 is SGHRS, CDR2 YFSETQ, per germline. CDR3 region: CASARGGAQNTEAFF. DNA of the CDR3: TGCGCCAGCGCCCGCGGGGGGGCGCAGAACACTGAAGCTTTCTTT.

As DNA, the CDR3 is TGTGCCAGCAGTAGTGAGGGGGTTGGGGCCAACGTCCTGACTTTC. This sequence encodes CASSSEGVGANVLTF. The chain recombines TRBV25-1 with TRBJ2-6, with TRBD1 as a possible D gene (6 bases). The germline CDR1 and CDR2 sequences are MGHDK and SYGVNS. Trimming pared 5 bases from V and 3 bases from J, leaving 11 bases between. The CDR3 spans 15 residues.

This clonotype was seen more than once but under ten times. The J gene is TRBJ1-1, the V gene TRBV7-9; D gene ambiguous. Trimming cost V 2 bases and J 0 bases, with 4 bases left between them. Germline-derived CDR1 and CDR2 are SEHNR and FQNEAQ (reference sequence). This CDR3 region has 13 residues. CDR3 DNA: TGTGCCAGCAGCTTACCAGTGAACACTGAAGCTTTCTTT. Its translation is CASSLPVNTEAFF.

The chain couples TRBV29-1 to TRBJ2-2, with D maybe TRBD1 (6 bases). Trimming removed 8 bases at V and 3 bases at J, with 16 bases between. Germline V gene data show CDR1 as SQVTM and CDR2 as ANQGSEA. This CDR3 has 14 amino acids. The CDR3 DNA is TGCAGCACATCCAGGGGTCTCGACACCGGGGAGCTGTTTTTT. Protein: CSTSRGLDTGELFF.

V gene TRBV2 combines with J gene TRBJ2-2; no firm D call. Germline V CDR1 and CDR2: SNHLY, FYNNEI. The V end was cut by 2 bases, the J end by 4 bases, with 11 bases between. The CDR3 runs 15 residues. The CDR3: CASSESRVGTGELFF. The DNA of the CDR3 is TGTGCCAGCAGTGAATCCCGGGTGGGCACCGGGGAGCTGTTTTTT.

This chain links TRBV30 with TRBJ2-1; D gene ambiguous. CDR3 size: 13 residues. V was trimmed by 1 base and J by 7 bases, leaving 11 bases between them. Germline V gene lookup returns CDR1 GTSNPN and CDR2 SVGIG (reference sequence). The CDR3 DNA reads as TGTGCCTGGAGTGCGGGCCAATTTAATGAGCAGTTCTTC. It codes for CAWSAGQFNEQFF.

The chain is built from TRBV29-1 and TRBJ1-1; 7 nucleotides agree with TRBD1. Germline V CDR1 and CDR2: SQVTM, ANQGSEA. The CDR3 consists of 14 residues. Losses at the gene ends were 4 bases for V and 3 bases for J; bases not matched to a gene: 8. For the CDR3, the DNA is TGCAGCGTTGTGGAGGGGGCGAGGGACACTGAAGCTTTCTTT. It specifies CSVVEGARDTEAFF.

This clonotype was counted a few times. CDR3 in DNA: TGTGCCAGCAGCTCTATACGCACCGGGGAGCTGTTTTTT. Its protein is CASSSIRTGELFF. V gene TRBV7-2 combines with J gene TRBJ2-2; D gene unclear. Germline values: CDR1 SGHTA, CDR2 FQGNSA. Trimming pared 4 bases from V and 4 bases from J, leaving 7 bases between. This CDR3 is built from 13 residues.

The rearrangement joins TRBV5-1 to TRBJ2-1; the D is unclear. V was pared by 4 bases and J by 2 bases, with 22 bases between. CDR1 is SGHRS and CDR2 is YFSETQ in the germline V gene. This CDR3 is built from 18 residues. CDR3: CASSPGSGVGLAYNEQFF. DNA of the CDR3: TGCGCCAGCAGCCCCGGGTCTGGAGTCGGCCTAGCCTACAATGAGCAGTTCTTC. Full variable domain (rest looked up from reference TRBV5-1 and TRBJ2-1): KAGVTQTPRYLIKTRGQQVTLSCSPISGHRSVSWYQQTPGQGLQFLFEYFSETQRNKGNFPGRFSGRQFSNSRSEMNVSTLELGDSALYLCASSPGSGVGLAYNEQFFGPGTRLTVL.

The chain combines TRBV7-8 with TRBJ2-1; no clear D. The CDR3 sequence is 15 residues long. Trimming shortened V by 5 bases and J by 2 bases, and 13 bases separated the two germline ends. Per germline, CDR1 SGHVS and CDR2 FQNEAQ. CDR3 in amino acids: CASSRRRLAYNEQFF. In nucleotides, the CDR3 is TGTGCCAGCAGCCGTCGACGTCTAGCCTACAATGAGCAGTTCTTC. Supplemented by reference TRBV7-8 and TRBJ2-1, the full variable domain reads GAGVSQSPRYKVAKRGQDVALRCDPISGHVSLFWYQQALGQGPEFLTYFQNEAQLDKSGLPSDRFFAERPEGSVSTLKIQRTQQEDSAVYLCASSRRRLAYNEQFFGPGTRLTVL.